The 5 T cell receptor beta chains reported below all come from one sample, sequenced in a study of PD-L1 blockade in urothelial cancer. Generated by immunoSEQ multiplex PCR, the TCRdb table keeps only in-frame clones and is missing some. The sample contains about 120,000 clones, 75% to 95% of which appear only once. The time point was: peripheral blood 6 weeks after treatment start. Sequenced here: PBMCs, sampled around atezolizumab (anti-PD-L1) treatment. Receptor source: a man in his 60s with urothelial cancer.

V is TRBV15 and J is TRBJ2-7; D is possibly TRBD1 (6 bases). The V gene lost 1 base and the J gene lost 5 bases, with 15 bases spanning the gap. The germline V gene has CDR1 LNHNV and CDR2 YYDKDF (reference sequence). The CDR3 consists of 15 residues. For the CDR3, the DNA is TGTGCCACCAGCAGAGCTTGGGACATTTCCCACGAGCAGTACTTC. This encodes CATSRAWDISHEQYF.

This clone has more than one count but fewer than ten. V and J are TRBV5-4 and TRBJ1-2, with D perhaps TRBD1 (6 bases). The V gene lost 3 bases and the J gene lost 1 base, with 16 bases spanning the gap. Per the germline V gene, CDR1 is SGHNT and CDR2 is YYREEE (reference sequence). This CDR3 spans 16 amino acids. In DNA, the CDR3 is TGTGCCAGCAGCTCGGGATCAGGGGATGGTAACTATGGCTACACCTTC. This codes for CASSSGSGDGNYGYTF. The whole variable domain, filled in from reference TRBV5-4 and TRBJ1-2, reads ETGVTQSPTHLIKTRGQQVTLRCSSQSGHNTVSWYQQALGQGPQFIFQYYREEENGRGNFPPRFSGLQFPNYSSELNVNALELDDSALYLCASSSGSGDGNYGYTFGSGTRLTVV.

The CDR3 sequence is CASSVSRGDGTDTQYF. The CDR3 DNA reads as TGTGCCAGCAGCGTATCCCGCGGGGATGGCACAGATACGCAGTATTTT. V gene TRBV9 combines with J gene TRBJ2-3; D is perhaps TRBD2 (6 bases). The CDR3 has 16 amino acids. CDR1 SGDLS and CDR2 YYNGEE come from the germline V gene. Trimming shortened V by 1 base and J by 1 base, and 13 bases separated the two germline ends.

The CDR3 reads CASSKGQGGVYGYTF. The CDR3 nucleotides read TGTGCCAGCAGTAAGGGACAGGGGGGTGTCTATGGCTACACCTTC. The chain combines TRBV27 with TRBJ1-2; 11 bases map to TRBD1. This CDR3 is 15 amino acids long. Trimming cost V 5 bases and J 4 bases; bases outside gene matches: 6. Looked up from germline, CDR1 is MNHEY and CDR2 is SMNVEV (reference sequence).

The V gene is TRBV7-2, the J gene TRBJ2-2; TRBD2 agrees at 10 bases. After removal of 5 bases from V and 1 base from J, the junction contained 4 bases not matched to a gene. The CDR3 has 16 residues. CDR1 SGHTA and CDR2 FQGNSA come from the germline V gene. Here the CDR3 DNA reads TGTGCCAGCAGCCCGCGGACTAGCGGGAACACCGGGGAGCTGTTTTTT. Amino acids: CASSPRTSGNTGELFF.